This TCR beta chain was observed in a study of blood T cell repertoires in COVID-19. Study information: The analysed material was cDNA or gDNA that came from T cells, B-cell-depleted T cells, or PBMCs.

The length of the CDR3 is 15 residues. Some clones are missing from TCRdb's copy, which holds only in-frame ones; the method was immunoSEQ multiplex PCR. The sample contains about 240,000 clones, 82% of which appear only once. Material for sequencing was peripheral blood. V and J are TRBV21-1 and TRBJ2-7; the table's D call, TRBD2, has no DNA check behind it. TRBV21-1 is shown as a pseudogene. The receptor comes from a woman aged 55 to 70 with active or convalescent COVID-19. In nucleotides, the CDR3 is TGTGCCAGCAGCAACGGCGGGGGGGCCCTGGGAGAGCAGTACTTC. It translates to CASSNGGGALGEQYF.